Listed here are 2 T cell receptor beta chains from one sample, sequenced in a study of blood T cell repertoires in COVID-19. Repertoires were generated with immunoSEQ multiplex PCR, while TCRdb's copy carries only in-frame clones and drops some. The sample yields more than 150,000 clones, 85% to 90% seen once. Sequenced: peripheral blood. Receptor source: a man between 18 and 35 years old with acute or convalescent COVID-19.

This clone occurred once. The chain uses TRBV30 and TRBJ2-1, with 9 bases that match TRBD2. The J segment lost 5 bases and the V segment lost 0 bases, leaving 5 bases of the junction unmatched. Germline values: CDR1 GTSNPN, CDR2 SVGIG (reference sequence). The CDR3 length is 15 residues. The CDR3 DNA follows: TGTGCCTGGAGTGTATCTAGCGGGGTAAACAATGAGCAGTTCTTC. Its protein is CAWSVSSGVNNEQFF.

CDR3 protein: CATSRDYGGPAISEYF. CDR3 in DNA: TGTGCCACCAGCAGAGATTACGGGGGGCCGGCTATTTCTGAGTATTTT. This rearrangement joins TRBV15 to TRBJ2-3, with D perhaps matching TRBD2 (7 bases). Per germline, CDR1 LNHNV and CDR2 YYDKDF (reference sequence). This CDR3 has 16 amino acids. With 0 bases removed from V and 13 bases from J, the gap between germline ends came to 23 bases.